The present T cell receptor (beta chain) was sequenced within a study of T cells in Graves' hyperthyroidism and ophthalmopathy. RNA transcripts were the template for amplifying TCR beta CDR3 regions. RT-PCR in the first round (using the HTBI primer set) targeted the TCR CDR3. TCRdb re-analysed the multiplex PCR reads in MiXCR, keeping a single row per CDR3 protein. This table has some 500,000 distinct CDR3 sequences, roughly 15% appearing once. In its sample, this clonotype was seen a few times. Its antigen is undetermined. The CDR3 covers 15 residues. Trimming cost V 5 bases and J 8 bases; bases outside gene matches: 11. Germline V gene lookup returns CDR1 MDHEN and CDR2 SYDVKM. Study-wide results and limits: Blood also held most thyroid clonotypes expanded beyond 0.001.

Used for diagnoses were clinical symptoms, serum thyroxine and TRAb, thyroid ultrasound and orbital computed tomography. This TCR came from a woman in her 30s with Graves' ophthalmopathy. The sample consisted of blood. This chain links TRBV28 with TRBJ1-4, with TRBD1 matching over 7 bases. The CDR3 DNA sequence: TGTGCCAGCAGTCCCACCCAGGGGGGCGGAGAAAAACTGTTTTTT. Protein: CASSPTQGGGEKLFF. The full variable domain, completed using reference TRBV28 and TRBJ1-4, is DVKVTQSSRYLVKRTGEKVFLECVQDMDHENMFWYRQDPGLGLRLIYFSYDVKMKEKGDIPEGYSVSREKKERFSLILESASTNQTSMYLCASSPTQGGGEKLFFGSGTQLSVL.